The entry that follows covers one T cell receptor (beta chain) sequence. This clonotype was found many times. What antigen it recognizes has not been identified. Per-base qualities were not stored, and no clone one base away is much larger. The sample's treatment or condition label is to be understood as: allogeneic hematopoietic cell transplantation with graft depleted of TCRalphabeta T cells and CD19 B cells. TCRalphabeta/CD19-depleted allogeneic hematopoietic cell grafts were given to the transplant recipients, all of whom were children. This record belongs to a study of T-cell reconstitution after alpha-beta-depleted transplantation in children (dated by TCRdb to between 2015 and 2016). Context from the whole study: Using TCR repertoire profiling, the study quantitatively followed how T-cell immune reconstitution unfolded in children after TCRalphabeta/CD19-depleted allogeneic hematopoietic cell transplantation. Results and caveats for the whole study, not just this receptor: The apparently early alphabetaT-cell count recovery about two months after transplant was reportedly dependent on only several hundred rapidly expanded clones derived from non-depleted graft cells. Hyperexpanded clone frequencies declined over subsequent months; after one year, T-cell counts and TCRbeta diversity were mostly attributed to newly produced T cells. The high TCRbeta diversity at day 60 in some patients was ascribed to recipient T cells and intrathymic progenitors that had survived conditioning.

CDR1 and CDR2, looked up from the germline V gene (reference sequence), are DFQATT and SNEGSKA. Including cysteine and phenylalanine, the CDR3 has 14 amino acids. Only the CDR3 DNA stays, 42 bases, in frame from base 1. Here V drops 6 bases and J drops 4 bases, and the junction holds 8 bases not matched to any gene. The library was prepared using PCR. For sequencing, an Illumina HiSeq 2500 was employed. To normalize quantification of the TCRbeta repertoire, the TCR libraries were built with molecular barcoding that relied on unique molecular identifiers. The public reads were reprocessed in TCRdb via fastp at Q25 and MiXCR, keeping in-frame beta chains. Under each unique CDR3 protein, matching rows form one entry showing the most common genes and DNA. The sample table shows about 580,000 distinct CDR3 sequences, and roughly 23% are seen once. 13% to 15% of the sample lies in the top ten.

The TCR originated in a boy less than two years old who had a stem cell transplant for acute myeloid leukemia, so the T cells may come from the graft donor. The sample was PBMCs, mostly from graft donor cells, taken 360 days after TCRalphabeta/CD19-depleted stem cell transplant. The sequence links TRBV20-1 to TRBJ1-2; TRBD1 lines up with 10 middle nucleotides. The DNA is TGCAGTGCAAACCGACAGGGGGCCGCCTATGGCTACACCTTC. This codes for CSANRQGAAYGYTF.